This T cell receptor (beta chain) stems from a study of long-term antiretroviral therapy in people with HIV. This clone came up once. Its target is unknown. The study's findings and limits: Clones that had undergone expansion before ART prevailed in the repertoire throughout all time points. Repertoires in HIV (unlike those of controls) had narrower CDR3 length ranges.

V lost 4 bases, J lost 6 bases, and 14 bases lay in between. The CDR3 consists of 14 residues. Germline V CDR1 and CDR2: SGHVS, FNYEAQ. Version v3.0 of the immunoSEQ assay ran at survey level. Produced via immunoSEQ multiplex PCR; TCRdb's table is partial and in-frame only. Among 30,000 or so clones listed, less than 90% were seen once. Specimen: unsorted PBMCs, collected roughly 5 years before starting antiretroviral therapy. This chain connects TRBV7-6 to TRBJ2-3, with D possibly matching TRBD1 (5 bases). The source of this sequence is a man in his fifties or sixties with HIV. This CDR3 is CASSSGPQGDTQYF. In DNA, the CDR3 is TGTGCCAGCAGCTCAGGGCCCCAAGGCGATACGCAGTATTTT.